The 22 T cell receptor beta chains presented below share a single source sample, sequenced in a study of blood T cell repertoires in COVID-19. Assay: immunoSEQ multiplex PCR; the TCRdb copy retains only in-frame clones and omits some. The sample has 150,000 to 200,000 clones; over 80% are singletons. The sequenced material came from PBMCs or T cells enriched from blood (not recorded which). Every receptor here comes from a woman aged 55-75 years who had recovered from COVID-19.

V usage is TRBV5-1 and J usage is TRBJ1-1; 8 nucleotides line up with TRBD1. V shed 1 base and J 4 bases; nucleotides not matched to a gene: 3. This CDR3 contains 14 residues. CDR1 is SGHRS, CDR2 YFSETQ, per germline. The CDR3 DNA reads as TGCGCCAGCAGCTTGCAGGGGGCGGGCACTGAAGCTTTCTTT. Amino acids: CASSLQGAGTEAFF.

This clone showed up just a few times. This chain uses TRBV18 with TRBJ1-4, with 9 bases identical to TRBD1. The V and J ends lost 3 bases and 8 bases, in that order; junction bases with no gene match: 7. CDR1 and CDR2 (germline): KGHSH, LQKENI. CDR3 size: 15 residues. The CDR3 here is CASSPQTGGEEKLFF. The CDR3 DNA is TGTGCCAGCTCACCCCAGACAGGGGGTGAGGAAAAACTGTTTTTT.

This clone was seen a single time. The chain has TRBV28 and TRBJ2-2; no definite D call. Germline-derived CDR1 and CDR2 are MDHEN and SYDVKM. Trimming pared 10 bases from V and 4 bases from J, leaving 10 bases between. There are 12 residues in the CDR3. The CDR3 region is CATSSPTGELFF. As DNA, the CDR3 is TGTGCCACCTCAAGCCCCACCGGGGAGCTGTTTTTT.

The table lists this clone with a few counts. This chain joins TRBV7-3 and TRBJ1-1, with D possibly matching TRBD1 (5 bases). The CDR3 is 13 residues long. Germline CDR1 and CDR2: SGHTA and FQGTGA. V gave up 3 bases and J gave up 4 bases, with 9 bases separating them. For the CDR3, the DNA is TGTGCCAGCAGCTTGACAGTCGGCACTGAAGCTTTCTTT. It encodes CASSLTVGTEAFF.

The CDR3 reads CASSLADRGPTEAFF. As DNA, the CDR3 is TGCGCCAGCAGCTTGGCCGACAGGGGGCCAACTGAAGCTTTCTTT. J is TRBJ1-1 and V is TRBV5-1; TRBD1 matches at 10 bases. Germline CDR1 and CDR2: SGHRS and YFSETQ. The length of the CDR3 is 15 residues. V was clipped by 0 bases and J by 5 bases; unmatched bases: 4.

V and J are TRBV5-1 and TRBJ1-1, with unresolved D. The germline CDR1 and CDR2 sequences are SGHRS and YFSETQ. The ends were cut back, 3 bases at V and 3 bases at J, with 9 bases in the middle. This CDR3 has 13 amino acids. The CDR3 spells CASSSTRDTEAFF. In DNA, the CDR3 is TGCGCCAGCAGCTCTACACGGGACACTGAAGCTTTCTTT.

This sequence joins TRBV5-1 and TRBJ2-5; tentative D call: TRBD2 (6 bases). The V gene lost 0 bases and the J gene lost 5 bases, with 17 bases spanning the gap. Germline values: CDR1 SGHRS, CDR2 YFSETQ. CDR3 length equals 16 residues. The CDR3 DNA reads TGCGCCAGCAGCTTGGTAAATGCGGGGCAAGGGGAGACCCAGTACTTC. Its translation is CASSLVNAGQGETQYF.

The rearrangement uses TRBV3-1 (or the pseudogene TRBV3-2) and TRBJ2-3, with D possibly TRBD1 on 6 matching bases. Germline CDR1 LGHDT, CDR2 YNNKEL (reference sequence). Between the trimmed V and J ends, which lost 4 bases and 1 base, there was a span of 12 bases. The CDR3 runs 15 residues. The CDR3 nucleotides read TGTGCCAGCAGCCGCCGGGACACCCGCACAGATACGCAGTATTTT. This encodes CASSRRDTRTDTQYF.

The gene calls are TRBV6-1 and TRBJ1-4; D is perhaps TRBD1 (5 bases). Germline V gives CDR1 MNHNS, CDR2 SASEGT. Trimming cost V 2 bases and J 8 bases, with 9 bases left between them. The CDR3 contains 13 residues. CDR3 in DNA: TGTGCCAGCAGTGAAAATGGGGCCGAAAAACTGTTTTTT. This codes for CASSENGAEKLFF.

This clone was counted between two and nine times. This chain links TRBV3-1 (or the pseudogene TRBV3-2) with TRBJ2-7; D unclear. The germline V and J ends were trimmed by 4 bases and 2 bases, with 15 bases remaining between them. Per the germline V gene, CDR1 is LGHDT and CDR2 is YNNKEL (reference sequence). The CDR3 contains 15 residues. The CDR3 is CASSRNYNGPYEQYF. Here the CDR3 DNA reads TGTGCCAGCAGCCGTAACTACAACGGCCCCTACGAGCAGTACTTC.

A single count supports this clone. The CDR3 loop is CASSPRTRLSYNSPLHF. The CDR3 DNA reads TGTGCCAGCAGTCCCCGGACACGACTCTCCTATAATTCACCCCTCCACTTT. V gene TRBV27 combines with J gene TRBJ1-6; possible D gene TRBD1, 5 bases. Germline V gene data show CDR1 as MNHEY and CDR2 as SMNVEV (reference sequence). V shed 5 bases and J shed 0 bases, with 14 bases lying between them. There are 17 residues in the CDR3.

The rearrangement uses TRBV2 and TRBJ1-5; the D gene is possibly TRBD1 (6 bases). This CDR3 is built from 13 residues. From germline, CDR1 is SNHLY and CDR2 FYNNEI. V lost 5 bases, J lost 7 bases, and 12 bases lay in between. This chain's CDR3 is CASSQDSRQPQHF. The CDR3 DNA reads as TGTGCCAGCAGTCAGGACAGTCGACAGCCCCAGCATTTT.

The gene calls are TRBV6-4 and TRBJ2-5; TRBD2 might be the D (5 bases). The CDR3 extends over 17 amino acids. The ends were cut back, 0 bases at V and 3 bases at J, with 17 bases in the middle. CDR1 and CDR2 (germline): MRHNA, SNTAGT. CDR3 sequence reads: CASSDSSSVFGEETQYF. CDR3 DNA sequence: TGTGCCAGCAGTGACTCGAGTAGCGTGTTTGGGGAAGAGACCCAGTACTTC.

This sequence joins TRBV28 and TRBJ2-7; the match to TRBD1 covers 11 bases. The CDR3 is 15 residues long. J gave up 4 bases and V 5 bases, and 7 bases lay outside the gene matches. Germline V gene lookup returns CDR1 MDHEN and CDR2 SYDVKM. The CDR3 sequence: CASSVIGQGAYEQYF. CDR3 in DNA: TGTGCCAGCAGTGTGATAGGACAGGGGGCTTACGAGCAGTACTTC.

This sequence joins TRBV29-1 and TRBJ1-2; TRBD1 is a possible D gene (6 bases). CDR1 and CDR2 (germline): SQVTM, ANQGSEA. This CDR3 comprises 14 residues. With 3 bases removed from V and 2 bases from J, the gap between germline ends came to 13 bases. Written as DNA, the CDR3 is TGCAGCGTTGAGGGAGGGGGTCAGAACTATGGCTACACCTTC. This codes for CSVEGGGQNYGYTF.

The chain couples TRBV10-3 to TRBJ2-2; TRBD2 matches at 14 bases. CDR3 length equals 16 residues. Unmatched junction bases numbered 6, after V lost 6 bases and J lost 6 bases. Germline CDR1 and CDR2: ENHRY and SYGVKD. The CDR3 nucleotides are TGTGCCATCAGACCTGGACTAGCGGGAGGAGCCGGGGAGCTGTTTTTT. This gives the protein CAIRPGLAGGAGELFF.

The chain carries TRBV6-5 and TRBJ2-3; D not resolved. The V end was cut by 2 bases, the J end by 4 bases, with 7 bases between. Looked up from germline, CDR1 is MNHEY and CDR2 is SVGAGI. The CDR3 sequence is 13 residues long. The CDR3 nucleotides read TGTGCCAGCAGTTACCGTTCTTCAGATACGCAGTATTTT. Translating gives CASSYRSSDTQYF.

The chain employs TRBV28 and TRBJ2-7; TRBD1 aligns across 8 bases. The trim removed 6 bases at V and 0 bases at J, leaving 4 bases unmatched. The CDR3 spans 14 residues. Germline values: CDR1 MDHEN, CDR2 SYDVKM. The CDR3, as DNA: TGTGCCAGCAGGAGACAGGGGACCTCCTACGAGCAGTACTTC. It specifies CASRRQGTSYEQYF. Variable domain in full (rest from reference TRBV28 and TRBJ2-7): DVKVTQSSRYLVKRTGEKVFLECVQDMDHENMFWYRQDPGLGLRLIYFSYDVKMKEKGDIPEGYSVSREKKERFSLILESASTNQTSMYLCASRRQGTSYEQYFGPGTRLTVT.

Only one count was recorded for this clone. The gene calls are TRBV5-8 and TRBJ1-6; the match to TRBD1 covers 8 bases. Germline assignment: CDR1 SGHTS and CDR2 YDEGEE. V lost 2 bases and J lost 14; bases outside the gene matches: 9. The CDR3 has 14 residues. The CDR3 region is CASSLTGGRGTLHF. CDR3 in DNA: TGTGCCAGCAGCTTAACAGGGGGGAGAGGCACCCTCCACTTT.

The chain combines TRBV10-3 with TRBJ1-1; tentatively, D is TRBD1 (5 bases). This CDR3 region has 14 residues. The ends were cut back, 2 bases at V and 4 bases at J, with 11 bases in the middle. Germline CDR1 ENHRY, CDR2 SYGVKD. CDR3 loop: CAISEQGLATEAFF. CDR3 DNA: TGTGCCATCAGTGAGCAGGGTTTGGCCACTGAAGCTTTCTTT.

This sequence joins TRBV5-4 and TRBJ1-6; 8 bases fit TRBD1. Germline lookup yields CDR1 SGHNT and CDR2 YYREEE (reference sequence). The trim removed 0 bases at V and 13 bases at J, leaving 6 bases unmatched. The CDR3 is 14 residues long. The CDR3 loop is CASSLGTGFVPLHF. The CDR3 DNA sequence: TGTGCCAGCAGCTTGGGGACAGGGTTTGTGCCCCTCCACTTT.

The chain links TRBV13 to TRBJ1-5; no firm D call. This CDR3 has 10 residues. Germline-derived CDR1 and CDR2 are PRHDT and FYEKMQ (reference sequence). The V end was cut by 11 bases, the J end by 6 bases, with 8 bases between. CDR3 coding DNA: TGTGCCCGGGTGGTTCAGCCCCAGCATTTT. As protein: CARVVQPQHF.